Listed below are T cell receptor beta chains from one sample, sequenced in a study of vaccination and CD4 T cells after COVID-19. Antigen specificity for these receptors is unknown. Each CDR3 protein gets one entry after TCRdb re-called the PCR reads with MiXCR. The sample has about 26,000 distinct CDR3 sequences, around 50% seen once. The starting material was CD4+ T cells from blood, cultured in vitro, obtained before SARS-CoV-2 vaccination. These receptors were obtained from a human donor who received a COVID-19 vaccine. The CDR3 runs from the conserved cysteine through the conserved F or W. The D gene is left open where the match is weak. A clone size is listed for some rows: how often the clone was seen (once, few, many), or a class if it is expanded.

J gene: TRBJ2-3; clone size: few; V gene: TRBV20-1; D gene: TRBD2; CDR3 DNA: TGCAGTGCCGGGAGCGGGGGCAGCACAGATACGCAGTATTTT; CDR3 protein: CSAGSGGSTDTQYF
J gene: TRBJ2-2; clone size: once; V gene: TRBV6-1; D gene: TRBD2; CDR3 DNA: TGTGCCAGCCGAGCGCGGGAGGATAGTAGGGGGGAGCTGTTTTTT; CDR3 protein: CASRAREDSRGELFF
J gene: TRBJ1-1; clone size: .; V gene: TRBV12-3/TRBV12-4; D gene: .; CDR3 DNA: TGTGCCAGCAGTTTAATTCAGGGAACTGAAGCTTTCTTT; CDR3 protein: CASSLIQGTEAFF
J gene: TRBJ1-2; clone size: .; V gene: TRBV7-2; D gene: .; CDR3 DNA: TGTGCCAGCAGCTTAGCGCCGGGGTCGAACTATGGCTACACCTTC; CDR3 protein: CASSLAPGSNYGYTF
J gene: TRBJ2-5; clone size: .; V gene: TRBV20-1; D gene: TRBD2; CDR3 DNA: TGCAGTGCCATTAGACTAGCGGGGGAAAAAGAGACCCAGTACTTC; CDR3 protein: CSAIRLAGEKETQYF
J gene: TRBJ1-6; clone size: few; V gene: TRBV20-1; D gene: .; CDR3 DNA: TGCAGTGCTAGGCCAGGAGCTTATAATTCACCCCTCCACTTT; CDR3 protein: CSARPGAYNSPLHF
J gene: TRBJ1-1; clone size: few; V gene: TRBV6-1; D gene: TRBD1; CDR3 DNA: TGTGCCAGCACTCCGGGACAGGGGATGACTGAAGCTTTCTTT; CDR3 protein: CASTPGQGMTEAFF
J gene: TRBJ2-5; clone size: few; V gene: TRBV5-1; D gene: TRBD2; CDR3 DNA: TGCGCCAGCACCTCACGAAGCGGGGCCATGGAGACCCAGTACTTC; CDR3 protein: CASTSRSGAMETQYF
J gene: TRBJ2-2; clone size: few; V gene: TRBV7-2; D gene: TRBD2; CDR3 DNA: TGTGCCAGCAGCTTAGAAGGACTAGCGGGCGGGGAGCTGTTTTTT; CDR3 protein: CASSLEGLAGGELFF
J gene: TRBJ2-5; clone size: .; V gene: TRBV6-5; D gene: .; CDR3 DNA: TGTGCCAGCAGTTATGGACCTAAAGAGACCCAGTACTTC; CDR3 protein: CASSYGPKETQYF
J gene: TRBJ2-7; clone size: .; V gene: TRBV6-4; D gene: .; CDR3 DNA: TGTGCCAGCAGTGAGGGGGCAGATCCCTCCTACGAGCAGTACTTC; CDR3 protein: CASSEGADPSYEQYF
J gene: TRBJ1-2; clone size: .; V gene: TRBV6-2/TRBV6-3; D gene: .; CDR3 DNA: TGTGCCAGCAGTTACAAGGGGCACTATGGCTACACCTTC; CDR3 protein: CASSYKGHYGYTF
J gene: TRBJ1-1; clone size: few; V gene: TRBV11-3; D gene: TRBD1; CDR3 DNA: TGTGCCAGCAGCCCGGGACAGTCGGACACTGAAGCTTTCTTT; CDR3 protein: CASSPGQSDTEAFF
J gene: TRBJ1-5; clone size: .; V gene: TRBV20-1; D gene: .; CDR3 DNA: TGCAGTGCTAGAATGGGGAATCAGCCCCAGCATTTT; CDR3 protein: CSARMGNQPQHF
J gene: TRBJ1-2; clone size: .; V gene: TRBV2; D gene: .; CDR3 DNA: TGTGCCAGCAGTGGGACAGTCGTAAACTATGGCTACACCTTC; CDR3 protein: CASSGTVVNYGYTF
J gene: TRBJ2-2; clone size: few; V gene: TRBV5-4; D gene: .; CDR3 DNA: TGTGCCAGCAGCCTGAGACCCCGGAACACCGGGGAGCTGTTTTTT; CDR3 protein: CASSLRPRNTGELFF
J gene: TRBJ2-7; clone size: once; V gene: TRBV19; D gene: .; CDR3 DNA: TGTGCCAGTAGTATAGAGGCGAGGACAGAGAATCAGCAGTACTTC; CDR3 protein: CASSIEARTENQQYF
J gene: TRBJ1-1; clone size: .; V gene: TRBV18; D gene: TRBD1; CDR3 DNA: TGTGCCAGCTCACCAAGACAGGGAAATATGAACACTGAAGCTTTCTTT; CDR3 protein: CASSPRQGNMNTEAFF
J gene: TRBJ1-1; clone size: .; V gene: TRBV25-1; D gene: .; CDR3 DNA: TGTGCCAGCCCAGAATGGGGGCCCCTTGATGATGAAGCTTTCTTT; CDR3 protein: CASPEWGPLDDEAFF
J gene: TRBJ2-3; clone size: .; V gene: TRBV5-1; D gene: .; CDR3 DNA: TGCGCCAGCAGCTCTTCGGGGAGAGCAGGAGATACGCAGTATTTT; CDR3 protein: CASSSSGRAGDTQYF
J gene: TRBJ1-5; clone size: .; V gene: TRBV19; D gene: .; CDR3 DNA: TGTGCCAGTAGTATAGGAGGCAGGGAAGGATCAAGGCCCCAGCATTTT; CDR3 protein: CASSIGGREGSRPQHF
J gene: TRBJ2-5; clone size: .; V gene: TRBV7-9; D gene: .; CDR3 DNA: TGTGCCAGCAGCCCCCGGGGATCGGAGACCCAGTACTTC; CDR3 protein: CASSPRGSETQYF
J gene: TRBJ1-1; clone size: .; V gene: TRBV25-1; D gene: .; CDR3 DNA: TGTGCCAGCAGTGAATTATCTGGGCTGGACACTGAAGCTTTCTTT; CDR3 protein: CASSELSGLDTEAFF
J gene: TRBJ1-5; clone size: .; V gene: TRBV20-1; D gene: TRBD1; CDR3 DNA: TGCAGTGCTTCCAGCCCACAGGGGGACGGGCAGCCCCAGCATTTT; CDR3 protein: CSASSPQGDGQPQHF
J gene: TRBJ1-2; clone size: few; V gene: TRBV30; D gene: .; CDR3 DNA: TGTGCCTGGAGTCCGGACGGCGGGTATGGCTACACCTTC; CDR3 protein: CAWSPDGGYGYTF
J gene: TRBJ1-5; clone size: .; V gene: TRBV10-2; D gene: TRBD1; CDR3 DNA: TGCGCCAGCAGTAATCTGGACAGGGGGCTCAATCAGCCCCAGCATTTT; CDR3 protein: CASSNLDRGLNQPQHF
J gene: TRBJ1-4; clone size: few; V gene: TRBV6-1; D gene: .; CDR3 DNA: TGTGCCAGCAGGCGGGGATCGGGCGAAAAACTGTTTTTT; CDR3 protein: CASRRGSGEKLFF
J gene: TRBJ2-5; clone size: .; V gene: TRBV19; D gene: .; CDR3 DNA: TGTGCCAGTAGTAGTATCGGACCGGGGGCCACCCAGTACTTC; CDR3 protein: CASSSIGPGATQYF